Listed below are T cell receptor beta chains from one sample, sequenced in a study of T-cell memory formation after mild COVID-19. Using its own MiXCR run on the 5' RACE reads, TCRdb lists one record per CDR3 protein. Of roughly 350,000 distinct CDR3 sequences in the sample, roughly 15% were seen once. The material sequenced was PBMCs or a T cell subset sorted from them (not recorded which). The source of these receptors is a man aged 18 to 35 who had mild COVID-19 (a few samples of this study predate the infection). Cell type and time point are not known. The CDR3 runs from the conserved cysteine through the conserved F or W.

cdr3_aa: CAGSFHRDTGELFF
j_call: TRBJ2-2
v_call: TRBV6-6

cdr3_aa: CASSQPRGEQYF
j_call: TRBJ2-7
v_call: TRBV4-1

cdr3_aa: CASSRDSSADTQYF
j_call: TRBJ2-3
v_call: TRBV5-1

cdr3_aa: CASTYRLNTEAFF
j_call: TRBJ1-1
v_call: TRBV19

cdr3_aa: CAITASLNTEAFF
j_call: TRBJ1-1
v_call: TRBV10-3

cdr3_aa: CASSDPGIGNTIYF
j_call: TRBJ1-3
v_call: TRBV2

cdr3_aa: CASSQPGQGIGNEQFF
j_call: TRBJ2-1
v_call: TRBV27

cdr3_aa: CASRYLADNTDTQYF
j_call: TRBJ2-3
v_call: TRBV6-2/TRBV6-3

cdr3_aa: CASSVETAGNTGELFF
j_call: TRBJ2-2
v_call: TRBV9

cdr3_aa: CSAAGDDTEAFF
j_call: TRBJ1-1
v_call: TRBV29-1

cdr3_aa: CASSSRAGHTDTQYF
j_call: TRBJ2-3
v_call: TRBV7-2

cdr3_aa: CASSPGTQRHEQFF
j_call: TRBJ2-1
v_call: TRBV7-2

cdr3_aa: CSADDGGGQPQHF
j_call: TRBJ1-5
v_call: TRBV29-1

cdr3_aa: CSARETSGVVDTQYF
j_call: TRBJ2-3
v_call: TRBV20-1

cdr3_aa: CASSQGGVGTEAFF
j_call: TRBJ1-1
v_call: TRBV4-1

cdr3_aa: CASSETGTLGREQFF
j_call: TRBJ2-1
v_call: TRBV5-5

cdr3_aa: CSAKGPGLTYEQYF
j_call: TRBJ2-7
v_call: TRBV20-1

cdr3_aa: CASRPIQDPYSPLHF
j_call: TRBJ1-6
v_call: TRBV6-2/TRBV6-3

cdr3_aa: CASSYRNKHNEQFF
j_call: TRBJ2-1
v_call: TRBV6-5

cdr3_aa: CASSSGQIWQETQYF
j_call: TRBJ2-5
v_call: TRBV5-1

cdr3_aa: CASSLNLGDEQFF
j_call: TRBJ2-1
v_call: TRBV7-7

cdr3_aa: CASSYINEQFF
j_call: TRBJ2-1
v_call: TRBV6-6

cdr3_aa: CASSQPDTQYF
j_call: TRBJ2-3
v_call: TRBV23-1

cdr3_aa: CASSGQTTGLAGLSSYNEQFF
j_call: TRBJ2-1
v_call: TRBV2

cdr3_aa: CASSSHRGEQPQHF
j_call: TRBJ1-5
v_call: TRBV7-2

cdr3_aa: CATRGNYGYTF
j_call: TRBJ1-2
v_call: TRBV6-1

cdr3_aa: CAISESKARMNTEAFF
j_call: TRBJ1-1
v_call: TRBV10-3

cdr3_aa: CASARTDAFNNEQFF
j_call: TRBJ2-1
v_call: TRBV19

cdr3_aa: CASSSRGAGTDTQYF
j_call: TRBJ2-3
v_call: TRBV6-6

cdr3_aa: CASSLRQDNEKLFF
j_call: TRBJ1-4
v_call: TRBV7-9

cdr3_aa: CASSPWTSGGPEGSQYF
j_call: TRBJ2-3
v_call: TRBV7-6

cdr3_aa: CASSFIWARGKKIEQFF
j_call: TRBJ2-1
v_call: TRBV7-2

cdr3_aa: CASSSGNNQPQHF
j_call: TRBJ1-5
v_call: TRBV7-9

cdr3_aa: CASSPSGGSNEQFF
j_call: TRBJ2-1
v_call: TRBV14

cdr3_aa: CSVEGDRAEQYF
j_call: TRBJ2-7
v_call: TRBV29-1

cdr3_aa: CASSVQGGYSPLHF
j_call: TRBJ1-6
v_call: TRBV9

cdr3_aa: CASSQDLQGYGYTF
j_call: TRBJ1-2
v_call: TRBV18

cdr3_aa: CASSYSMSFNQPQHF
j_call: TRBJ1-5
v_call: TRBV6-5

cdr3_aa: CASIYGTGNEQFF
j_call: TRBJ2-1
v_call: TRBV6-6

cdr3_aa: CASSLLSALHSGETQYF
j_call: TRBJ2-5
v_call: TRBV11-3

cdr3_aa: CASSPLENTEAFF
j_call: TRBJ1-1
v_call: TRBV18

cdr3_aa: CASSWGGRNNEQFF
j_call: TRBJ2-1
v_call: TRBV5-1

cdr3_aa: CAAQGQMNTEAFF
j_call: TRBJ1-1
v_call: TRBV10-3

cdr3_aa: CASSPGSLSGGLADTQYF
j_call: TRBJ2-3
v_call: TRBV5-1

cdr3_aa: CASSYSPASRGKNIQYF
j_call: TRBJ2-4
v_call: TRBV6-2/TRBV6-3

cdr3_aa: CSVIGERGEGYTF
j_call: TRBJ1-2
v_call: TRBV29-1